One sample yielded the 8 T cell receptor beta chains listed below, sequenced in a study of blood T cell repertoires in COVID-19. The method was immunoSEQ multiplex PCR; TCRdb's version includes in-frame clones alone and lacks a portion of them. In the table there are 150,000 to 200,000 clones, about 87% of which are singletons. The sequencing input was peripheral blood. All receptors derive from a man in his forties or fifties with active or convalescent COVID-19.

This rearrangement joins TRBV6-1 to TRBJ2-3; a possible D gene is TRBD1 (6 bases). The germline V gene has CDR1 MNHNS and CDR2 SASEGT. The CDR3 spans 14 residues. V was shortened by 1 base and J by 4 bases, with 9 bases between the two germline ends. The CDR3 DNA reads TGTGCCAGCAGTGAAGGGGGGCGCGCAGATACGCAGTATTTT. Translating gives CASSEGGRADTQYF.

This clone appeared once. J is TRBJ1-2 and V is TRBV7-2; maybe TRBD1 (6 bases). V was trimmed by 4 bases and J by 7 bases, leaving 16 bases between them. Germline V gene data show CDR1 as SGHTA and CDR2 as FQGNSA. This CDR3 has 14 residues. CDR3 region: CASSSGNRVRGYTF. DNA for the CDR3: TGTGCCAGCAGCTCCGGGAACAGGGTTCGTGGCTACACCTTC.

The chain couples TRBV4-1 to TRBJ1-3; no clear D. The CDR3 sequence is 16 residues long. Germline V gives CDR1 MGHRA, CDR2 YSYEKL. Trimming stripped 4 bases from V and 0 bases from J, with 13 bases between. The CDR3 region has the DNA TGCGCCAGCAGCCTGGTAGCGGGAGCCTCTGGAAACACCATATATTTT. Residues: CASSLVAGASGNTIYF.

V gene TRBV12-3 or TRBV12-4 combines with J gene TRBJ1-1; D call uncertain. This CDR3 contains 12 residues. V lost 5 bases, J lost 0 bases, and 4 bases lay in between. The CDR3 protein is CASSPVNTEAFF. The DNA for the CDR3 is TGTGCCAGCAGTCCTGTGAACACTGAAGCTTTCTTT.

V gene TRBV28 combines with J gene TRBJ2-5; 12 bases fit TRBD2. V shed 6 bases, J shed 4 bases, and the junction held 3 bases outside the gene matches. The CDR3 runs to 14 residues. Germline CDR1 is MDHEN and CDR2 is SYDVKM. The DNA for the CDR3 is TGTGCCAGCAGAGGGACTAGCGGGTCAGAGACCCAGTACTTC. This encodes CASRGTSGSETQYF.

The chain has TRBV4-1 and TRBJ1-3; 9 nucleotides match TRBD1. The CDR3 length is 14 residues. Germline-derived CDR1 and CDR2 are MGHRA and YSYEKL. The V segment lost 4 bases and the J segment 2 bases; nucleotides outside the gene matches: 0. CDR3 nucleotide sequence: TGCGCCAGCAGCCGGGACAGGGCTGGAAACACCATATATTTT. Translation gives CASSRDRAGNTIYF.

The chain joins TRBV28 to TRBJ2-3; D is unclear. V lost 5 bases and J 0 bases, leaving 12 bases between the germline ends. The CDR3 has 15 amino acids. Germline assignment: CDR1 MDHEN and CDR2 SYDVKM. CDR3 amino acids: CASSPGTASTDTQYF. The CDR3 DNA reads TGTGCCAGCAGTCCAGGTACTGCTAGCACAGATACGCAGTATTTT.

The chain combines TRBV5-6 with TRBJ1-4; D perhaps matches TRBD1 (5 bases). The V end was cut by 0 bases, the J end by 6 bases, with 12 bases between. CDR1 is SGHDT, CDR2 YYEEEE, per germline. CDR3 length: 15 amino acids. In DNA form, the CDR3 reads TGTGCCAGCAGCTTGGCCGCAGGGATGGATGAAAAACTGTTTTTT. Translated: CASSLAAGMDEKLFF.